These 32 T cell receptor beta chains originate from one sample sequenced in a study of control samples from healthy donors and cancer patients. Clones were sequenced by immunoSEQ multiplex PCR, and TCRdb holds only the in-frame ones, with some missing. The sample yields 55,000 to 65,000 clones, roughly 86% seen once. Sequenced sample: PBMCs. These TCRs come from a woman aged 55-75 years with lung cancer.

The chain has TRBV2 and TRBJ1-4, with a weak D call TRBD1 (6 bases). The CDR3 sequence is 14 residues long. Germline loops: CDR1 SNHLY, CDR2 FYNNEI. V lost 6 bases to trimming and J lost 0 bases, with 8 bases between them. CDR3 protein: CASRRGSTNEKLFF. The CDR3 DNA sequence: TGTGCCAGCAGAAGGGGGTCAACTAATGAAAAACTGTTTTTT.

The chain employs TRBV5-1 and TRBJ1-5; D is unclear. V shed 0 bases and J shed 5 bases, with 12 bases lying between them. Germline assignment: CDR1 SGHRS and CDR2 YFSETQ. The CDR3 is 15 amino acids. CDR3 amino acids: CASSLGPGLYQPQHF. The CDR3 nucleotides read TGCGCCAGCAGCTTGGGTCCAGGCCTTTATCAGCCCCAGCATTTT.

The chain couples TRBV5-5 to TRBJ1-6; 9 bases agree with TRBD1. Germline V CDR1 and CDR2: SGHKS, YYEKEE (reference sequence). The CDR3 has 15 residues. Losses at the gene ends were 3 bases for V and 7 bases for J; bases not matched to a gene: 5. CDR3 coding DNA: TGTGCCAGCAGCTGGGACGGGACAGGGAATTCACCCCTCCACTTT. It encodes CASSWDGTGNSPLHF.

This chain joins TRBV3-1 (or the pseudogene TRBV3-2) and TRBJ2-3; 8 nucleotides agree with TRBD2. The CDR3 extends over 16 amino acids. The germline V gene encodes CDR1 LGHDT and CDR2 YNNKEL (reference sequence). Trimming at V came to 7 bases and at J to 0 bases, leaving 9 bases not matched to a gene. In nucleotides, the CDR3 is TGTGCCAGCACTCGAGGGGCTAGCGGGAGCACAGATACGCAGTATTTT. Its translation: CASTRGASGSTDTQYF.

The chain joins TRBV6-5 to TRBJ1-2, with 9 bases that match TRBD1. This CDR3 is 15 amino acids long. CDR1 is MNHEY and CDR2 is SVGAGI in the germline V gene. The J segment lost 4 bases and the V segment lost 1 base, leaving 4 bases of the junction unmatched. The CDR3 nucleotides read TGTGCCAGCAGTTACTTGAGACAGGGGGGCTATGGCTACACCTTC. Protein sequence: CASSYLRQGGYGYTF.

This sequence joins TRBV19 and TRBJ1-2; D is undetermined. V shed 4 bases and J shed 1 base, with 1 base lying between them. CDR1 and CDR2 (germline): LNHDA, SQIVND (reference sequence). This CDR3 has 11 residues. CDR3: CASSSNYGYTF. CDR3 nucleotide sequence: TGTGCCAGTAGTAGTAACTATGGCTACACCTTC.

The CDR3 coding sequence is TGTGCCAGCAGCTTGAGTGGGGACAGGTTCGCCGGGGAGCTGTTTTTT. It translates to CASSLSGDRFAGELFF. J is TRBJ2-2 and V is TRBV5-6; 8 nucleotides match TRBD1. V shed 1 base and J 6 bases; nucleotides not matched to a gene: 8. There are 16 residues in the CDR3. From germline, CDR1 is SGHDT and CDR2 YYEEEE.

The CDR3 DNA sequence: TGTGCCAGCAGCTTATACCGGGACGCGAATCAGCCCCAGCATTTT. Translated: CASSLYRDANQPQHF. The rearrangement uses TRBV7-8 and TRBJ1-5; possibly TRBD1 for D (5 bases). The CDR3 consists of 15 residues. The germline V gene has CDR1 SGHVS and CDR2 FQNEAQ. Deletions cut 2 bases from V and 4 bases from J, with 12 bases between. Supplemented by reference TRBV7-8 and TRBJ1-5, the full variable domain reads GAGVSQSPRYKVAKRGQDVALRCDPISGHVSLFWYQQALGQGPEFLTYFQNEAQLDKSGLPSDRFFAERPEGSVSTLKIQRTQQEDSAVYLCASSLYRDANQPQHFGDGTRLSIL.

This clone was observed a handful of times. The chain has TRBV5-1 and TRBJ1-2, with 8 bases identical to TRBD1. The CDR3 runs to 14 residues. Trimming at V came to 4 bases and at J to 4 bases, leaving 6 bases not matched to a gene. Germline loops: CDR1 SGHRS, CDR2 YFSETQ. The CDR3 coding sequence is TGCGCCAGCAGCGAGGACAGGGAGAGCTATGGCTACACCTTC. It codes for CASSEDRESYGYTF.

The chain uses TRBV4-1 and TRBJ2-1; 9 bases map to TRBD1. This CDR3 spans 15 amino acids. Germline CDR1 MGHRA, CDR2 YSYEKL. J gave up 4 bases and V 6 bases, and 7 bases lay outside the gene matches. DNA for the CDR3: TGCGCCAGCAGGCCAGACAGGGGGAGGTACAATGAGCAGTTCTTC. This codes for CASRPDRGRYNEQFF.

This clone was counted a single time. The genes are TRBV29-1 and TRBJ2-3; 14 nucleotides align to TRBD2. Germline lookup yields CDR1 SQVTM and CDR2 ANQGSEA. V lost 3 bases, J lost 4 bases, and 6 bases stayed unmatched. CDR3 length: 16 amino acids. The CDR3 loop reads CSVDPGTSGGADTQYF. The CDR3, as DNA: TGCAGCGTTGACCCCGGGACTAGCGGGGGCGCAGATACGCAGTATTTT.

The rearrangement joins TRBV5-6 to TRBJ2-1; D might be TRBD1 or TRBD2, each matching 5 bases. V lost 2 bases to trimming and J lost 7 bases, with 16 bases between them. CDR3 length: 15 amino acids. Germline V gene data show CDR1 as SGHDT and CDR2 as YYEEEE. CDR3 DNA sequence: TGTGCCAGCAGCTTAGGGGACGGCCCCCTAAATGAGCAGTTCTTC. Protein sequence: CASSLGDGPLNEQFF.

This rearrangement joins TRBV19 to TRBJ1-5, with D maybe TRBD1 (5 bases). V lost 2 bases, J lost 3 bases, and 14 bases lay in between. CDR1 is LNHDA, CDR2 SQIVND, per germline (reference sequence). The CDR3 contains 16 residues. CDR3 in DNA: TGTGCCAGTAGTATACAGCAGGGAGGGAACAATCAGCCCCAGCATTTT. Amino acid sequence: CASSIQQGGNNQPQHF.

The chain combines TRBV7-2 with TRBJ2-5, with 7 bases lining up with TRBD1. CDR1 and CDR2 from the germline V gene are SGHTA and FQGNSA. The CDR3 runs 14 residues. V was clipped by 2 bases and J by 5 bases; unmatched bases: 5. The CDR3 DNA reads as TGTGCCAGCAGCTTAAGGACAGGCCCGGAGACCCAGTACTTC. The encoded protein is CASSLRTGPETQYF. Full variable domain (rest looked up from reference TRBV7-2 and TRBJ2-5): GAGVSQSPSNKVTEKGKDVELRCDPISGHTALYWYRQSLGQGLEFLIYFQGNSAPDKSGLPSDRFSAERTGGSVSTLTIQRTQQEDSAVYLCASSLRTGPETQYFGPGTRLLVL.

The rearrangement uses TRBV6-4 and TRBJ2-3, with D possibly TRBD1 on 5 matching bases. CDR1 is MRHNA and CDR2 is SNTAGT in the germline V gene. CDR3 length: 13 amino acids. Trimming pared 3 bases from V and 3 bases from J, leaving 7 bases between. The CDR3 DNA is TGTGCCAGCAGTGATTACAGGACAGATACGCAGTATTTT. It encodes CASSDYRTDTQYF.

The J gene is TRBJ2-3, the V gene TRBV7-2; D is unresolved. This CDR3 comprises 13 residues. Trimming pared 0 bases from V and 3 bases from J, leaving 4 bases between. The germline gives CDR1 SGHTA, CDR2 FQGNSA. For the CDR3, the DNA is TGTGCCAGCAGCTTAGCTTGGACAGATACGCAGTATTTT. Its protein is CASSLAWTDTQYF.

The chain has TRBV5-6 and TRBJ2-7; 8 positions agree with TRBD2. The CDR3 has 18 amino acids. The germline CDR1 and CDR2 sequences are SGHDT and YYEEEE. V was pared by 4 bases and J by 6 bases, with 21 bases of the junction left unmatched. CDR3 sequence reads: CASSPRVLTSGEKGEQYF. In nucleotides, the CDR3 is TGTGCCAGCAGCCCTCGGGTCCTTACTAGCGGAGAAAAAGGCGAGCAGTACTTC.

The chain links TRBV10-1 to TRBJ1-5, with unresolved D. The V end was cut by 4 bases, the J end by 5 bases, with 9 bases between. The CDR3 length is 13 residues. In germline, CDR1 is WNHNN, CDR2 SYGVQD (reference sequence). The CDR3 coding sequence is TGCGCCAGCAGTGGTCAGCGGGATCAGCCCCAGCATTTT. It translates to CASSGQRDQPQHF.

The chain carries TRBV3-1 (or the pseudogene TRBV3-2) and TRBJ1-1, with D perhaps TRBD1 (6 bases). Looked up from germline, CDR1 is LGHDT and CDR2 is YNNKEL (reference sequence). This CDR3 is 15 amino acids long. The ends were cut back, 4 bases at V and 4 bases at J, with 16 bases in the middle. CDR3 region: CASSRITGFVTEAFF. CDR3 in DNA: TGTGCCAGCAGCCGGATTACAGGGTTCGTCACTGAAGCTTTCTTT.

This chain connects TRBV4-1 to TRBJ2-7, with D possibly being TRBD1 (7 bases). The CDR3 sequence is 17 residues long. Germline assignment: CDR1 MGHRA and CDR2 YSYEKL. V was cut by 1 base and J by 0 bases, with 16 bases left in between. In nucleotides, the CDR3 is TGCGCCAGCAGCCAAGTAGGAGGGACAGCGAGCTCCTACGAGCAGTACTTC. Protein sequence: CASSQVGGTASSYEQYF.

The CDR3: CASSSMGNEQFF. The DNA for the CDR3 is TGTGCCAGCAGTTCCATGGGCAATGAGCAGTTCTTC. This chain joins TRBV11-3 and TRBJ2-1; D uncertain. The CDR3 extends over 12 amino acids. The V end was cut by 6 bases, the J end by 6 bases, with 9 bases between. Germline CDR1 is SGHNT and CDR2 is YENEEA.

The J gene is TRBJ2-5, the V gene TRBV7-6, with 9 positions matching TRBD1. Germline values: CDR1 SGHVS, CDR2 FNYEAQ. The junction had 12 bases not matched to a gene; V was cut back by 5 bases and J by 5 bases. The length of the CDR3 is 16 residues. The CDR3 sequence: CASSPRRQGEGETQYF. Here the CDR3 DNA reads TGTGCCAGCAGCCCCCGCAGACAGGGGGAGGGGGAGACCCAGTACTTC.

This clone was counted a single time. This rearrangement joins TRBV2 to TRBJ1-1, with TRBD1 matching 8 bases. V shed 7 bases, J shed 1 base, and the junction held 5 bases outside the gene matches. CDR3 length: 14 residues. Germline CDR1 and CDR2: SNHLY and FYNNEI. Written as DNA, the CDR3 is TGTGCCAGCAAAACCGGACAGGGGAACACTGAAGCTTTCTTT. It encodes CASKTGQGNTEAFF.

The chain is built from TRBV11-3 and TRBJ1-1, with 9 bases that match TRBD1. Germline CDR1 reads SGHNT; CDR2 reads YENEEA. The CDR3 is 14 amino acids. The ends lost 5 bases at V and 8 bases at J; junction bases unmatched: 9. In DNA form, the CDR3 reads TGTGCCAGCAGCCTAGGACAGGGGAAGACCGAAGCTTTCTTT. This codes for CASSLGQGKTEAFF.

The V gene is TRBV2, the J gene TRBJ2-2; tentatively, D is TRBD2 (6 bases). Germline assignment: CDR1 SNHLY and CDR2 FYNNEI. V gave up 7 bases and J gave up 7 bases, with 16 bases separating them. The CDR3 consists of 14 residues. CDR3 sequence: CASTYMEGVGELFF. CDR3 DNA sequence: TGTGCCAGCACTTATATGGAGGGAGTCGGGGAGCTGTTTTTT.

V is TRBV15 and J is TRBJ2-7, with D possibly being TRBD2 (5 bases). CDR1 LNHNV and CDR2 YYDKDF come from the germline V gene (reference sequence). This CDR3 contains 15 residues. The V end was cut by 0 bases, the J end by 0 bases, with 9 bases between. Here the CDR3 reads CATSREQRSSYEQYF. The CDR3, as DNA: TGTGCCACCAGCAGAGAACAGCGGAGCTCCTACGAGCAGTACTTC.

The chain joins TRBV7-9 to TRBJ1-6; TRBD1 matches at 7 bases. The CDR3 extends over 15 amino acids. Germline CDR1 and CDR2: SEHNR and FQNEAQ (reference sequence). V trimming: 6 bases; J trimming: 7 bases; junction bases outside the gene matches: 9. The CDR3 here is CASSWGQSLNSPLHF. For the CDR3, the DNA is TGTGCCAGCAGTTGGGGACAGAGCTTGAATTCACCCCTCCACTTT.

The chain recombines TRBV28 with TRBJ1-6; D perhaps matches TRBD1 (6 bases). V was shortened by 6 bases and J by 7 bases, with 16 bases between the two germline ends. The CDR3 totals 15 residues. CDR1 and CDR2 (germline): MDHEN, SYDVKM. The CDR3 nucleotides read TGTGCCAGCAGCCCCGTCGGACAGCGAAATTCACCCCTCCACTTT. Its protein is CASSPVGQRNSPLHF.

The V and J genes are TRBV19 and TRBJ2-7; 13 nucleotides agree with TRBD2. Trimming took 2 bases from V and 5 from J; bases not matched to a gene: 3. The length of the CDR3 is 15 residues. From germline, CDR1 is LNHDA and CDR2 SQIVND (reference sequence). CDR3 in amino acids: CASSITSGRANEQYF. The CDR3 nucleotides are TGTGCCAGTAGTATAACTAGCGGGAGGGCCAACGAGCAGTACTTC. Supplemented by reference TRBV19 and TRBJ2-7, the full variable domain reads DGGITQSPKYLFRKEGQNVTLSCEQNLNHDAMYWYRQDPGQGLRLIYYSQIVNDFQKGDIAEGYSVSREKKESFPLTVTSAQKNPTAFYLCASSITSGRANEQYFGPGTRLTVT.

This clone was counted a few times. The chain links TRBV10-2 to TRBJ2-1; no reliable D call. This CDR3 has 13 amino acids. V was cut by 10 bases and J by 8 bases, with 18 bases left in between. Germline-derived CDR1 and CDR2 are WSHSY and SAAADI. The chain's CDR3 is CATSLVGSDEQFF. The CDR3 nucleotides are TGCGCCACTTCATTAGTGGGGTCGGATGAGCAGTTCTTC.

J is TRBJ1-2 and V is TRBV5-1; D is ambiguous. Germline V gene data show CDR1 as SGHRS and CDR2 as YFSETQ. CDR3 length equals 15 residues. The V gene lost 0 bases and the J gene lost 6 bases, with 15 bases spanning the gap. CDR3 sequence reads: CASSLGGSGNHGYTF. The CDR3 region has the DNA TGCGCCAGCAGCTTGGGTGGTTCGGGGAACCATGGCTACACCTTC.

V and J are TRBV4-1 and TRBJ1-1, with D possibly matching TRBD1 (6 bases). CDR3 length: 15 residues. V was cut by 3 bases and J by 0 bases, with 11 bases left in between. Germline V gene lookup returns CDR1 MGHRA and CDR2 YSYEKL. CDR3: CASSHPGQMNTEAFF. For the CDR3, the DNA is TGCGCCAGCAGCCACCCCGGACAGATGAACACTGAAGCTTTCTTT.